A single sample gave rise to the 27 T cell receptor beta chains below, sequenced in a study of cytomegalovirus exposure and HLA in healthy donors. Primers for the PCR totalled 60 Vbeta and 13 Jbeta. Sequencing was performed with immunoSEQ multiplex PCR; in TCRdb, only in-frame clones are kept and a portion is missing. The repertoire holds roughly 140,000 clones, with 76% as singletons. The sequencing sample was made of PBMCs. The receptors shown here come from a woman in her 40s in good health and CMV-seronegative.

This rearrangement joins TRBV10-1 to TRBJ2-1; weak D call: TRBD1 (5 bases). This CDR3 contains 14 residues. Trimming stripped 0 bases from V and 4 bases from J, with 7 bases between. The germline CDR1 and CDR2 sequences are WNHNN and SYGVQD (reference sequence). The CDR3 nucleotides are TGCGCCAGCAGTGAGTCAGGGGCATACAATGAGCAGTTCTTC. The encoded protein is CASSESGAYNEQFF.

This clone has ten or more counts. The CDR3 loop reads CASQQWGSPLHF. The CDR3 nucleotides are TGTGCTTCTCAACAGTGGGGCTCACCCCTCCACTTT. The chain is built from TRBV5-6 and TRBJ1-6; tentative D call: TRBD1 (5 bases). This CDR3 has 12 residues. CDR1 is SGHDT and CDR2 is YYEEEE in the germline V gene.

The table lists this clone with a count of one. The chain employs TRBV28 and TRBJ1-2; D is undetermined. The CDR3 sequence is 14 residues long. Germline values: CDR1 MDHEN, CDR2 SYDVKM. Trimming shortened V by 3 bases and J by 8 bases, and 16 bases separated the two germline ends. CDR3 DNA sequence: TGTGCCAGCAGTTTCGGAGCCTCGAGGTCCGGCTACACCTTC. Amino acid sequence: CASSFGASRSGYTF.

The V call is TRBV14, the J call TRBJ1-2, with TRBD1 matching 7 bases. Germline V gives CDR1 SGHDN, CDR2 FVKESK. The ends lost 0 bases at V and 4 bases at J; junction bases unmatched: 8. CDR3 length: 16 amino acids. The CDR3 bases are TGTGCCAGCAGCCAAGATAACAGGGGATCGGTCTATGGCTACACCTTC. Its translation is CASSQDNRGSVYGYTF.

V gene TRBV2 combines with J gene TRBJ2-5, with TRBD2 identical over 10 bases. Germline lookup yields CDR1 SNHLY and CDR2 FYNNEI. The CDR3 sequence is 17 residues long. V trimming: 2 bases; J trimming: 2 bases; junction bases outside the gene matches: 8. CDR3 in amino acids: CASSEQGLAGDQETQYF. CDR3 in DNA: TGTGCCAGCAGTGAACAGGGGCTAGCGGGGGATCAAGAGACCCAGTACTTC.

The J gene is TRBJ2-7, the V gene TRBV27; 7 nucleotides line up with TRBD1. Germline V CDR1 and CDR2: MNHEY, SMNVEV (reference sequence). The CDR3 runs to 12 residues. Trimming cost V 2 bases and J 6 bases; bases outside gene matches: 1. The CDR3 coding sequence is TGTGCCAGCAGTTTAAGGGGGCGCGAGCAGTACTTC. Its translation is CASSLRGREQYF.

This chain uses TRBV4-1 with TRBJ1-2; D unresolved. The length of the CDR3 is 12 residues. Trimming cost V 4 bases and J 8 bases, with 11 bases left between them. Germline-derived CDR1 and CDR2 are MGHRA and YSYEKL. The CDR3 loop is CASSRVRGGYTF. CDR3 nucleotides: TGCGCCAGCAGCCGAGTGAGAGGAGGCTACACCTTC.

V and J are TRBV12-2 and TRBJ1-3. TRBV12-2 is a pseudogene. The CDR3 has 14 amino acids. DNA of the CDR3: TGTGCAAGTCGCAACCGGGAGAGTAAGTACACCATATATTTT. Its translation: CASRNRESKYTIYF.

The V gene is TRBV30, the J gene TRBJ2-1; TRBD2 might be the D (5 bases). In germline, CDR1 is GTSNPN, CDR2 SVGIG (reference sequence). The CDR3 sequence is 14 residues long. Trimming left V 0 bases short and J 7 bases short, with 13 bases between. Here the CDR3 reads CAWSVPGSSNEQFF. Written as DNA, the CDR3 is TGTGCCTGGAGTGTCCCGGGGTCAAGTAATGAGCAGTTCTTC.

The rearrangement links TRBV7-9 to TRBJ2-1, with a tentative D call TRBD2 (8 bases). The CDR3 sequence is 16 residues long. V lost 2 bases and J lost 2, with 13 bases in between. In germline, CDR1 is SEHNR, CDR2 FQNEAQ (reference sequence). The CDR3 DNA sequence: TGTGCCAGCAGCTTAACGGGAGGGGGCCCCTACAATGAGCAGTTCTTC. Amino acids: CASSLTGGGPYNEQFF.

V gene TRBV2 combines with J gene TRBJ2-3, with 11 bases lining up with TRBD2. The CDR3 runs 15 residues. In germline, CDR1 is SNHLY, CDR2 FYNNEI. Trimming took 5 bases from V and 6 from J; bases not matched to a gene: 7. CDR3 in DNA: TGTGCCAGCAGTCTACTAGCGGGAGTATCCGATACGCAGTATTTT. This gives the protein CASSLLAGVSDTQYF.

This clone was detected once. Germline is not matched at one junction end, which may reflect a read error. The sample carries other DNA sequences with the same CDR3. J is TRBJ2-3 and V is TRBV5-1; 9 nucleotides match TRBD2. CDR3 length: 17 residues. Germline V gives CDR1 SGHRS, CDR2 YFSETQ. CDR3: CASEKGLAGARADTQYF. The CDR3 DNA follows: TGCGCCAGCGAGAAGGGGTTAGCGGGAGCGAGGGCGGATACGCAATATTTT.

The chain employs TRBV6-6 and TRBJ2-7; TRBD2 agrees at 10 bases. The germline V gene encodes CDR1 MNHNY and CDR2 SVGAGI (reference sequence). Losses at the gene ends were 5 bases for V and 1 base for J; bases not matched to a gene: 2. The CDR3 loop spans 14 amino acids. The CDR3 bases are TGTGCCAGCAGTGGACTAGCGGAGTCCTACGAGCAGTACTTC. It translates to CASSGLAESYEQYF.

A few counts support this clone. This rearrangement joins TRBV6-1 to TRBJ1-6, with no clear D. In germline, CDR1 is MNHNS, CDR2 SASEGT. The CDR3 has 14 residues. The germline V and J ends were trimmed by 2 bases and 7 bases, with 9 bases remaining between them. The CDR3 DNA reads TGTGCCAGCAGTGAACATATAAGCAATTCACCCCTCCACTTT. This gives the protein CASSEHISNSPLHF.

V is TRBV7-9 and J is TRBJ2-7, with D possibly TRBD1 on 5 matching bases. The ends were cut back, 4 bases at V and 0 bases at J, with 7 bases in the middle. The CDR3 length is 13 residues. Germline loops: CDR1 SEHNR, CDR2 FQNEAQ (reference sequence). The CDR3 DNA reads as TGTGCCAGCAGCTCAGGGTACTCCTACGAGCAGTACTTC. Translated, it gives CASSSGYSYEQYF.

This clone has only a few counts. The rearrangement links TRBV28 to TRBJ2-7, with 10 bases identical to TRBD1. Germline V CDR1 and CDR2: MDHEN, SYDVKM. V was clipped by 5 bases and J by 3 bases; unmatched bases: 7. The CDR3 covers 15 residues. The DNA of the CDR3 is TGTGCCAGCAGTCCCCCCGGGACAGGGGTCTACGAGCAGTACTTC. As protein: CASSPPGTGVYEQYF.

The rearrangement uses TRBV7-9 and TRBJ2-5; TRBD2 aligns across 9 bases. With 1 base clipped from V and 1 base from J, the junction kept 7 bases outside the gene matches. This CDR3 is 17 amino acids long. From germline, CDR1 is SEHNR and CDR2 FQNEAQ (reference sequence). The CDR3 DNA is TGTGCCAGCAGCTTAGGCCCGCTAGCGGGGCTCCAAGAGACCCAGTACTTC. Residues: CASSLGPLAGLQETQYF.

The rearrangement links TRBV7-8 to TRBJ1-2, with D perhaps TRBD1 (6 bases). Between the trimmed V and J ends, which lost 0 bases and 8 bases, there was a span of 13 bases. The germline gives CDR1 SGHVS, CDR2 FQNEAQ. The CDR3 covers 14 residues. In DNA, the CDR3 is TGTGCCAGCAGCTTAGCGGGCAGGGGATGGGGCTACACCTTC. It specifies CASSLAGRGWGYTF.

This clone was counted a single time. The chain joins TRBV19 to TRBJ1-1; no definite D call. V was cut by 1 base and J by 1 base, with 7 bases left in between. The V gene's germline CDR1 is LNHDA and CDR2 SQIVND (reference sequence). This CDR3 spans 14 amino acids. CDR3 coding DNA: TGTGCCAGTAGTATAGTAGCAGCGAACACTGAAGCTTTCTTT. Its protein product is CASSIVAANTEAFF.

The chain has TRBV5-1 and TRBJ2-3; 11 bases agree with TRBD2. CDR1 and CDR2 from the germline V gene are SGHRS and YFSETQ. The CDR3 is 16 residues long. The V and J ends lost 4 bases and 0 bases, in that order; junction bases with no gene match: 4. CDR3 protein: CASSPRTSGSTDTQYF. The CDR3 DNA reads TGCGCCAGCAGCCCCCGGACTAGCGGGAGCACAGATACGCAGTATTTT.

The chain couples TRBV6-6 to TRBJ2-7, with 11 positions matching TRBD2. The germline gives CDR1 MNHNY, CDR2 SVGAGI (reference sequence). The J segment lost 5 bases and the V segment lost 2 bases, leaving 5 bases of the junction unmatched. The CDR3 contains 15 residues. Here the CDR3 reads CASSYGGLAADEQYF. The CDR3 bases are TGTGCCAGCAGTTACGGGGGACTAGCGGCAGACGAGCAGTACTTC.

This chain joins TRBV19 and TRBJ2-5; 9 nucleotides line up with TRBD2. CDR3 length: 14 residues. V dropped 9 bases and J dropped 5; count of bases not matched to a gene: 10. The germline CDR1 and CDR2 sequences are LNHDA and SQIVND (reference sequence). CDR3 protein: CASAITGLAETQYF. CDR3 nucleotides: TGTGCCAGCGCAATAACGGGACTAGCCGAGACCCAGTACTTC.

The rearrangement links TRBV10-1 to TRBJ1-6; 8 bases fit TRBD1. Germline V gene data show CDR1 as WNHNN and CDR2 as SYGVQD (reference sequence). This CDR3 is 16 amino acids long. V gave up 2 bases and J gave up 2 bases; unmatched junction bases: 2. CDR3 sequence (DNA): TGCGCCAGCAGTGAGGACAGGGGAACCTATAATTCACCCCTCCACTTT. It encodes CASSEDRGTYNSPLHF.

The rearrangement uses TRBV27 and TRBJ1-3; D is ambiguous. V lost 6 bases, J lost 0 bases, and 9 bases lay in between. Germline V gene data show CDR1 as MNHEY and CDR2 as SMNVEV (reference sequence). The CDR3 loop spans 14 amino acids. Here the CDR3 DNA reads TGTGCCAGCAGACAGTACAGCTCTGGAAACACCATATATTTT. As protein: CASRQYSSGNTIYF.

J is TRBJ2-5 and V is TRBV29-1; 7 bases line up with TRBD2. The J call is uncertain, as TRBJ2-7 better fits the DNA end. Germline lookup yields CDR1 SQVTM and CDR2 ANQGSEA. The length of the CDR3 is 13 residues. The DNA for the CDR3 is TGCAGCGTGGTGTACGGGGGGACCTACGAGCAGTACTTC. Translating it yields CSVVYGGTYEQYF.

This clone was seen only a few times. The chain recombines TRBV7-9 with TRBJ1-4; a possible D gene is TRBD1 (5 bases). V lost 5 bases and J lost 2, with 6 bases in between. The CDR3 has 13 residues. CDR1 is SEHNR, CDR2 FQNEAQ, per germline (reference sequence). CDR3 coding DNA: TGTGCCAGCAGCCGGGGGACTAATGAAAAACTGTTTTTT. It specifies CASSRGTNEKLFF.

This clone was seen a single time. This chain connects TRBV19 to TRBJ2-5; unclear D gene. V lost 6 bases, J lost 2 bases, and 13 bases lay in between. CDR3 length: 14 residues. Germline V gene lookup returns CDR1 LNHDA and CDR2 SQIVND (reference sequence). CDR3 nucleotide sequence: TGTGCCAGTAGCTTCCTGGAGACGCAAGAGACCCAGTACTTC. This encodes CASSFLETQETQYF.